This passage covers 27 T cell receptor beta chains from one sample sequenced in a study of blood T cell repertoires in COVID-19. Produced via immunoSEQ multiplex PCR; TCRdb's table is partial and in-frame only. The sample includes 150,000 or so clones, around 80% of them seen just once. The sequenced sample consisted of peripheral blood. These receptor sequences come from a woman of 80 years or more with acute or convalescent COVID-19.

The chain recombines TRBV13 with TRBJ1-6, with D unresolved. Germline V gene sequence: CDR1 PRHDT, CDR2 FYEKMQ (reference sequence). The CDR3 has 16 amino acids. V shed 2 bases and J shed 7 bases, with 15 bases lying between them. In DNA, the CDR3 is TGTGCCAGCAGCTTACGTGTGGCCGAATGGAATTCACCCCTCCACTTT. This encodes CASSLRVAEWNSPLHF.

The genes are TRBV28 and TRBJ2-7, with 10 nucleotides matching TRBD1. V lost 7 bases and J lost 12; bases outside the gene matches: 12. Per the germline V gene, CDR1 is MDHEN and CDR2 is SYDVKM. This CDR3 spans 13 amino acids. CDR3 residues: CASTPGTGALRYF. DNA of the CDR3: TGTGCCAGCACCCCCGGGACAGGGGCTCTGAGGTACTTC.

The genes are TRBV5-6 and TRBJ1-6; D not certain. The germline V and J ends were trimmed by 0 bases and 7 bases, with 14 bases remaining between them. CDR1 is SGHDT, CDR2 YYEEEE, per germline. CDR3 size: 16 residues. This CDR3 reads CASSLVEGTRNSPLHF. Written as DNA, the CDR3 is TGTGCCAGCAGCTTGGTGGAGGGTACCAGAAATTCACCCCTCCACTTT.

The chain recombines TRBV7-9 with TRBJ1-2; 10 bases are shared with TRBD1. The CDR3 loop spans 16 amino acids. The ends lost 5 bases at V and 1 base at J; junction bases unmatched: 7. Germline assignment: CDR1 SEHNR and CDR2 FQNEAQ (reference sequence). The CDR3 sequence is CASSQRGDRGNYGYTF. CDR3 DNA sequence: TGTGCCAGCAGCCAACGGGGGGACAGGGGTAACTATGGCTACACCTTC. The complete variable domain, with remaining parts taken from reference TRBV7-9 and TRBJ1-2, reads DTGVSQNPRHKITKRGQNVTFRCDPISEHNRLYWYRQTLGQGPEFLTYFQNEAQLEKSRLLSDRFSAERPKGSFSTLEIQRTEQGDSAMYLCASSQRGDRGNYGYTFGSGTRLTVV.

J is TRBJ2-5 and V is TRBV7-9; D ambiguous. There are 14 residues in the CDR3. The V and J ends lost 5 bases and 5 bases respectively, with 15 bases between them. Per germline, CDR1 SEHNR and CDR2 FQNEAQ (reference sequence). The CDR3 loop is CASSPRPSRETQYF. The DNA for the CDR3 is TGTGCCAGCAGCCCTAGACCCTCAAGGGAGACCCAGTACTTC.

V and J are TRBV7-9 and TRBJ1-2; unclear D gene. The CDR3 covers 13 residues. In germline, CDR1 is SEHNR, CDR2 FQNEAQ (reference sequence). V was pared by 5 bases and J by 6 bases, with 13 bases between. CDR3 coding DNA: TGTGCCAGCAGCCCTATCAATGGAGATGGCTACACCTTC. Its translation: CASSPINGDGYTF. The variable domain in full, with the rest retrieved from reference TRBV7-9 and TRBJ1-2, is DTGVSQNPRHKITKRGQNVTFRCDPISEHNRLYWYRQTLGQGPEFLTYFQNEAQLEKSRLLSDRFSAERPKGSFSTLEIQRTEQGDSAMYLCASSPINGDGYTFGSGTRLTVV.

The CDR3 region has the DNA TGCGCCAGCAGGCTCGGACTAGCGGGGGCGACGAGCTCCTACAATGAGCAGTTCTTC. Amino acid sequence: CASRLGLAGATSSYNEQFF. V is TRBV4-3 and J is TRBJ2-1; 13 bases fit TRBD2. CDR3 length: 19 amino acids. Germline CDR1 reads LGHNA; CDR2 reads YSLEER. V shed 6 bases, J shed 0 bases, and the junction held 11 bases outside the gene matches.

The rearrangement uses TRBV29-1 and TRBJ2-1, with 13 bases that match TRBD2. The CDR3 contains 16 residues. J gave up 7 bases and V 4 bases, and 10 bases lay outside the gene matches. Looked up from germline, CDR1 is SQVTM and CDR2 is ANQGSEA. CDR3 sequence (DNA): TGCAGCGTTGCAGGACTAGCGGGAGATTCCGAAAATGAGCAGTTCTTC. Translating it yields CSVAGLAGDSENEQFF.

The rearrangement links TRBV19 to TRBJ2-3, with 8 bases fitting TRBD2. Unmatched junction bases numbered 7, after V lost 6 bases and J lost 2 bases. The germline V gene encodes CDR1 LNHDA and CDR2 SQIVND (reference sequence). The CDR3 spans 15 residues. CDR3 in amino acids: CASRQTSGHTDTQYF. The DNA for the CDR3 is TGTGCCAGTAGGCAAACTAGCGGCCACACAGATACGCAGTATTTT. The variable domain in full, with the rest retrieved from reference TRBV19 and TRBJ2-3, is DGGITQSPKYLFRKEGQNVTLSCEQNLNHDAMYWYRQDPGQGLRLIYYSQIVNDFQKGDIAEGYSVSREKKESFPLTVTSAQKNPTAFYLCASRQTSGHTDTQYFGPGTRLTVL.

In its sample, this clone was seen once. The chain uses TRBV11-3 and TRBJ2-2; 8 bases map to TRBD1. The CDR3 has 18 residues. Trimming at V came to 5 bases and at J to 3 bases, leaving 14 bases not matched to a gene. CDR1 is SGHNT, CDR2 YENEEA, per germline. The CDR3 protein is CASSAQMDRAGDTGELFF. The CDR3 DNA sequence: TGTGCCAGCAGCGCCCAAATGGACAGGGCAGGGGACACCGGGGAGCTGTTTTTT. The full variable domain, its missing parts supplied by reference TRBV11-3 and TRBJ2-2, is EAGVVQSPRYKIIEKKQPVAFWCNPISGHNTLYWYLQNLGQGPELLIRYENEEAVDDSQLPKDRFSAERLKGVDSTLKIQPAELGDSAVYLCASSAQMDRAGDTGELFFGEGSRLTVL.

The chain links TRBV5-1 to TRBJ2-7; 10 positions agree with TRBD1. CDR3 length equals 18 residues. V dropped 1 base and J dropped 1; count of bases not matched to a gene: 11. Germline values: CDR1 SGHRS, CDR2 YFSETQ. CDR3 nucleotide sequence: TGCGCCAGCAGCTTGTGGGCAACGGGACAGGGGCGTTCCTACGAGCAGTACTTC. Translation gives CASSLWATGQGRSYEQYF.

The CDR3 reads CASSPDLRTEAFF. The CDR3 DNA follows: TGTGCCAGCAGTCCTGACTTGAGGACTGAAGCTTTCTTT. The chain uses TRBV28 and TRBJ1-1; D call uncertain. This CDR3 comprises 13 residues. The V end was cut by 5 bases, the J end by 5 bases, with 12 bases between. Germline loops: CDR1 MDHEN, CDR2 SYDVKM.

This chain joins TRBV11-3 and TRBJ1-2; maybe TRBD1 (6 bases). In germline, CDR1 is SGHNT, CDR2 YENEEA. This CDR3 is 13 amino acids long. V dropped 5 bases and J dropped 8 bases, with 15 bases sitting between them. CDR3 DNA sequence: TGTGCCAGCAGCCTACAGGGCAAGAGGGGCTACACCTTC. Protein sequence: CASSLQGKRGYTF.

The gene calls are TRBV28 and TRBJ1-4; no clear D. The length of the CDR3 is 18 residues. Trimming took 1 base from V and 8 from J, leaving 23 bases between them. Germline CDR1 MDHEN, CDR2 SYDVKM. The CDR3 region has the DNA TGTGCCAGCAGTTTATATCCCCCCTCGGCGGTACTTCACGAAAAACTGTTTTTT. This encodes CASSLYPPSAVLHEKLFF.

This clone was recorded only once. The chain is built from TRBV4-3 and TRBJ2-7; the D gene is possibly TRBD1 (5 bases). The length of the CDR3 is 15 residues. In germline, CDR1 is LGHNA, CDR2 YSLEER. V lost 0 bases and J lost 2, with 11 bases in between. This CDR3 reads CASSQDRQGPYEQYF. Written as DNA, the CDR3 is TGCGCCAGCAGCCAAGATCGCCAGGGTCCCTACGAGCAGTACTTC.

The gene calls are TRBV24-1 and TRBJ1-2; D is ambiguous. The germline V gene has CDR1 KGHDR and CDR2 SFDVKD. V lost 4 bases to trimming and J lost 1 base, with 6 bases between them. The CDR3 totals 13 residues. The CDR3 DNA reads TGTGCCACCAGTGAAGCCTATAACTATGGCTACACCTTC. Translated, it gives CATSEAYNYGYTF.

The V and J genes are TRBV7-2 and TRBJ2-2, with TRBD2 as a possible D gene (5 bases). The CDR3 contains 14 residues. Trimming cost V 5 bases and J 1 base, with 8 bases left between them. The germline V gene has CDR1 SGHTA and CDR2 FQGNSA. The CDR3 loop reads CASSLSGNTGELFF. CDR3 nucleotide sequence: TGTGCCAGCAGCCTCAGCGGGAACACCGGGGAGCTGTTTTTT.

The V call is TRBV28, the J call TRBJ2-3; 8 nucleotides align to TRBD2. V shed 5 bases and J 9 bases; nucleotides not matched to a gene: 10. This CDR3 is 14 amino acids long. Germline-derived CDR1 and CDR2 are MDHEN and SYDVKM. CDR3 nucleotides: TGTGCCAGCAGTACTAGCGGTCGGGGGTGGACGCAGTATTTT. Its protein is CASSTSGRGWTQYF.

This clone was found a few times. V gene TRBV30 combines with J gene TRBJ1-2; the match to TRBD1 covers 8 bases. The CDR3 consists of 14 residues. V lost 4 bases, J lost 4 bases, and 8 bases stayed unmatched. Per germline, CDR1 GTSNPN and CDR2 SVGIG (reference sequence). CDR3 nucleotide sequence: TGTGCCTGGAAGAAACCGGACAGGGTCTATGGCTACACCTTC. Translation gives CAWKKPDRVYGYTF.

This chain connects TRBV5-6 to TRBJ1-1, with 8 bases that match TRBD1. This CDR3 comprises 14 residues. Looked up from germline, CDR1 is SGHDT and CDR2 is YYEEEE. V lost 2 bases and J lost 6; bases outside the gene matches: 6. The CDR3 here is CASSFNRGEAEAFF. The CDR3 DNA is TGTGCCAGCAGCTTTAACAGGGGGGAAGCTGAAGCTTTCTTT.

V gene TRBV2 combines with J gene TRBJ2-5; perhaps TRBD2 as D (5 bases). Trimming cost V 6 bases and J 1 base, with 15 bases left between them. The CDR3 totals 15 residues. CDR1 is SNHLY and CDR2 is FYNNEI in the germline V gene. CDR3 DNA: TGTGCCAGCAGGAGAGCGGAACTCGCCCAAGAGACCCAGTACTTC. This encodes CASRRAELAQETQYF. Complete variable domain (other parts from reference TRBV2 and TRBJ2-5): EPEVTQTPSHQVTQMGQEVILRCVPISNHLYFYWYRQILGQKVEFLVSFYNNEISEKSEIFDDQFSVERPDGSNFTLKIRSTKLEDSAMYFCASRRAELAQETQYFGPGTRLLVL.

The chain joins TRBV6-5 to TRBJ2-1, with D hard to call. The CDR3 is 13 residues long. The germline gives CDR1 MNHEY, CDR2 SVGAGI. The germline V and J ends were trimmed by 5 bases and 8 bases, with 13 bases remaining between them. This CDR3 reads CASSKNERDEQFF. In DNA, the CDR3 is TGTGCCAGCAGTAAAAACGAGCGCGATGAGCAGTTCTTC.

This chain uses TRBV6-5 with TRBJ2-1, with a weak D call TRBD2 (5 bases). The CDR3 totals 11 residues. Germline V gene lookup returns CDR1 MNHEY and CDR2 SVGAGI. Trimming shortened V by 10 bases and J by 3 bases, and 7 bases separated the two germline ends. The CDR3 region is CATGDYNEQFF. The CDR3 DNA is TGTGCCACCGGGGACTACAATGAGCAGTTCTTC.

The chain carries TRBV19 and TRBJ2-7; D perhaps matches TRBD1 (6 bases). The CDR3 is made up of 13 amino acids. Germline-derived CDR1 and CDR2 are LNHDA and SQIVND (reference sequence). V lost 6 bases, J lost 2 bases, and 11 bases lay in between. For the CDR3, the DNA is TGTGCCAGTAGCAGGACAGTAGCCTACGAGCAGTACTTC. It codes for CASSRTVAYEQYF.

This clone has only a few counts. The V call is TRBV27, the J call TRBJ1-4, with 8 bases matching TRBD1. CDR3 size: 17 residues. V lost 6 bases to trimming and J lost 3 bases; unmatched junction nucleotides: 12. The germline V gene encodes CDR1 MNHEY and CDR2 SMNVEV (reference sequence). The CDR3 DNA follows: TGTGCCAGCAGCTTACACGGGACAGGAGCTTCTAATGAAAAACTGTTTTTT. This encodes CASSLHGTGASNEKLFF.

This sequence joins TRBV29-1 and TRBJ1-4; TRBD1 agrees at 7 bases. The CDR3 length is 15 residues. J lost 5 bases, V lost 6 bases, and 12 bases had no gene match. Per germline, CDR1 SQVTM and CDR2 ANQGSEA. Here the CDR3 reads CSVSRAGQENEKLFF. The DNA of the CDR3 is TGCAGCGTCTCCCGGGCAGGACAGGAAAATGAAAAACTGTTTTTT.

The rearrangement joins TRBV30 to TRBJ1-2, with D perhaps matching TRBD1 (6 bases). The germline CDR1 and CDR2 sequences are GTSNPN and SVGIG (reference sequence). CDR3 length: 14 amino acids. Trimming stripped 3 bases from V and 2 bases from J, with 13 bases between. The CDR3 here is CAWRGDTLNYGYTF. The CDR3, as DNA: TGTGCCTGGAGGGGGGACACCCTAAACTATGGCTACACCTTC.